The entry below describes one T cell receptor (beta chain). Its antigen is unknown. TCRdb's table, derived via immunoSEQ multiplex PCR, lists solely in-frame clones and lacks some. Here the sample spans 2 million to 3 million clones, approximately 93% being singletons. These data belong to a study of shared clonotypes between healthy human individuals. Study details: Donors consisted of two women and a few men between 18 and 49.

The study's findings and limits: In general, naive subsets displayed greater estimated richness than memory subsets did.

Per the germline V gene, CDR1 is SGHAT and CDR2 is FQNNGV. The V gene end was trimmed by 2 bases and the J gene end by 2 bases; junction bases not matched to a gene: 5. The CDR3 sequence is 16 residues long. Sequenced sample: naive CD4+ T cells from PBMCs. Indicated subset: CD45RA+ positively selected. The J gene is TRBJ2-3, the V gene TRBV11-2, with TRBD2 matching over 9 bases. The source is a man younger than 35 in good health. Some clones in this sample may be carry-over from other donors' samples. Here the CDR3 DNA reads TGTGCCAGCAGCTTACTTGCGGGAGGGTTCACAGATACGCAGTATTTT. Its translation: CASSLLAGGFTDTQYF.